The 18 T cell receptor beta chains given below trace back to one sample, sequenced in a study of cytomegalovirus exposure and HLA in healthy donors. This PCR relied on a set of 60 Vbeta primers and 13 Jbeta primers. Clones were sequenced by immunoSEQ multiplex PCR, and TCRdb holds only the in-frame ones, with some missing. Among under 150,000 clones listed, approximately 80% were seen once. Sequencing input: PBMCs. The receptors come from a man aged 25-40 years in good health and CMV-seropositive.

This clone appeared once. This chain uses TRBV6-1 with TRBJ1-2; 9 bases are a match to TRBD1. The V segment lost 4 bases and the J segment 8 bases; nucleotides outside the gene matches: 17. Germline CDR1 and CDR2: MNHNS and SASEGT. The length of the CDR3 is 17 residues. CDR3 DNA sequence: TGTGCCAGCAGTGCTGAACCGGGACAGGGTGATGCGCGAGGCTACACCTTC. It yields the protein CASSAEPGQGDARGYTF.

This chain joins TRBV19 and TRBJ2-1; no reliable D call. CDR1 is LNHDA, CDR2 SQIVND, per germline (reference sequence). Trimming removed 2 bases from V and 4 bases from J, with 3 bases in between. The CDR3 sequence is 12 residues long. The CDR3 region has the DNA TGTGCCAGTAGTATATTATACAATGAGCAGTTCTTC. It translates to CASSILYNEQFF.

The rearrangement joins TRBV7-9 to TRBJ2-2; a possible D gene is TRBD2 (6 bases). The CDR3 sequence is 16 residues long. Germline CDR1 is SEHNR and CDR2 is FQNEAQ (reference sequence). Trimming shortened V by 7 bases and J by 4 bases, and 19 bases separated the two germline ends. The CDR3 nucleotides are TGTGCCAGCAACGCTAGCGCACTAACAACCACCGGGGAGCTGTTTTTT. Amino acids: CASNASALTTTGELFF.

V is TRBV5-5 and J is TRBJ2-1, with D perhaps TRBD1 (6 bases). The CDR3 totals 15 residues. Trimming stripped 6 bases from V and 9 bases from J, with 22 bases between. Germline CDR1 is SGHKS and CDR2 is YYEKEE (reference sequence). In DNA, the CDR3 is TGTGCCAGCACCCCAACAGGGCTGGATGCGAGTGAGCAGTTCTTC. Protein: CASTPTGLDASEQFF. Based on the CDR3 plus reference TRBV5-5 and TRBJ2-1, the full variable domain is DAGVTQSPTHLIKTRGQQVTLRCSPISGHKSVSWYQQVLGQGPQFIFQYYEKEERGRGNFPDRFSARQFPNYSSELNVNALLLGDSALYLCASTPTGLDASEQFFGPGTRLTVL.

This clone was seen only once. A read error may produce the germline difference seen at one junction end. The genes are TRBV7-9 and TRBJ2-7; D is perhaps TRBD2 (5 bases). The CDR3 has 13 amino acids. The germline V gene has CDR1 SEHNR and CDR2 FQNEAQ (reference sequence). The CDR3 bases are TGTTCCAGCAGCTTTGCCGACTACTACGAGCAGTACTTC. Its protein product is CSSSFADYYEQYF.

The rearrangement links TRBV19 to TRBJ2-5, with D perhaps matching TRBD1 (5 bases). V was cut by 1 base and J by 5 bases, with 14 bases left in between. From germline, CDR1 is LNHDA and CDR2 SQIVND (reference sequence). This CDR3 contains 15 residues. CDR3 region: CASSIARASFETQYF. In DNA form, the CDR3 reads TGTGCCAGTAGTATAGCCAGGGCTTCGTTTGAGACCCAGTACTTC.

There are a few counts of this clone. The chain couples TRBV15 to TRBJ2-7; TRBD1 might be the D (5 bases). V shed 2 bases and J shed 3 bases, with 5 bases lying between them. The CDR3 has 12 residues. Per the germline V gene, CDR1 is LNHNV and CDR2 is YYDKDF (reference sequence). CDR3: CATSRQGYEQYF. CDR3 in DNA: TGTGCCACCAGCAGACAGGGCTACGAGCAGTACTTC. The whole variable domain, remainder taken from reference TRBV15 and TRBJ2-7, is DAMVIQNPRYQVTQFGKPVTLSCSQTLNHNVMYWYQQKSSQAPKLLFHYYDKDFNNEADTPDNFQSRRPNTSFCFLDIRSPGLGDTAMYLCATSRQGYEQYFGPGTRLTVT.

CDR3 in amino acids: CASSTTNGVLTF. The CDR3 region has the DNA TGTGCCAGCAGCACCACGAACGGGGTCCTGACTTTC. This chain links TRBV9 with TRBJ2-6; D call uncertain. The germline CDR1 and CDR2 sequences are SGDLS and YYNGEE. Trimming stripped 4 bases from V and 13 bases from J, with 12 bases between. This CDR3 region has 12 residues.

V is TRBV4-1 and J is TRBJ1-1, with D tentatively TRBD1 (5 bases). The V end was cut by 0 bases, the J end by 10 bases, with 18 bases between. The CDR3 has 15 amino acids. The germline CDR1 and CDR2 sequences are MGHRA and YSYEKL. The CDR3 sequence: CASSQDAGGRQGAFF. The CDR3 nucleotides read TGCGCCAGCAGCCAAGACGCGGGGGGGAGGCAGGGAGCTTTCTTT.

Written as DNA, the CDR3 is TGTGCCAGCAGCCCGGGACTAGCGGGGGGGAGCCCAGATACGCAGTATTTT. Protein product: CASSPGLAGGSPDTQYF. The chain carries TRBV7-3 and TRBJ2-3; 16 bases line up with TRBD2. In germline, CDR1 is SGHTA, CDR2 FQGTGA. After removal of 5 bases from V and 4 bases from J, the junction contained 6 bases not matched to a gene. This CDR3 contains 17 residues.

This clone came up once. V and J are TRBV7-2 and TRBJ2-7; D is unresolved. Trimming left V 2 bases short and J 2 bases short, with 10 bases between. This CDR3 is 14 amino acids long. The germline CDR1 and CDR2 sequences are SGHTA and FQGNSA. The CDR3 protein is CASSLSFSTYEQYF. The CDR3 region has the DNA TGTGCCAGCAGCTTAAGCTTTTCCACCTACGAGCAGTACTTC.

This clone was counted a single time. The chain joins TRBV7-2 to TRBJ2-6, with 8 bases identical to TRBD1. CDR1 and CDR2 from the germline V gene are SGHTA and FQGNSA. The CDR3 runs 16 residues. V trimming: 4 bases; J trimming: 11 bases; junction bases outside the gene matches: 13. The CDR3 DNA follows: TGTGCCAGCAGCTCGTTAGGGACAGGACGCCCCCACGTCCTGACTTTC. Protein product: CASSSLGTGRPHVLTF.

V and J are TRBV5-6 and TRBJ2-1, with 12 bases identical to TRBD2. From germline, CDR1 is SGHDT and CDR2 YYEEEE. Trimming took 0 bases from V and 5 from J; bases not matched to a gene: 9. This CDR3 has 18 amino acids. The CDR3 region is CASSLGLAGGLQHNEQFF. DNA for the CDR3: TGTGCCAGCAGCTTGGGGCTAGCGGGGGGGCTGCAGCACAATGAGCAGTTCTTC. Combining the CDR3 with reference TRBV5-6 and TRBJ2-1 gives the whole variable domain DAGVTQSPTHLIKTRGQQVTLRCSPKSGHDTVSWYQQALGQGPQFIFQYYEEEERQRGNFPDRFSGHQFPNYSSELNVNALLLGDSALYLCASSLGLAGGLQHNEQFFGPGTRLTVL.

The rearrangement uses TRBV15 and TRBJ1-4; 8 bases are a match to TRBD1. Trimming took 4 bases from V and 8 from J; bases not matched to a gene: 9. The CDR3 has 15 residues. CDR1 LNHNV and CDR2 YYDKDF come from the germline V gene (reference sequence). CDR3 sequence: CATSNTGQETEKLFF. The CDR3 DNA sequence: TGTGCCACCAGCAATACGGGACAGGAGACAGAAAAACTGTTTTTT.

The chain joins TRBV4-2 to TRBJ2-7; 9 nucleotides line up with TRBD1. Germline loops: CDR1 LGHNA, CDR2 YNFKEQ. The length of the CDR3 is 17 residues. Germline trimming cut 3 bases from V and 1 base from J; bases unmatched to any gene: 10. The CDR3, as DNA: TGTGCCAGCAGCCAGGAGACGACAGGGGGACGGTCCTACGAGCAGTACTTC. The encoded protein is CASSQETTGGRSYEQYF.

Concerning this clone: One end of the junction does not line up with germline, which may come from a read error. V and J are TRBV9 and TRBJ2-1, with 7 bases lining up with TRBD1. Germline V gives CDR1 SGDLS, CDR2 YYNGEE. The CDR3 covers 13 residues. The CDR3 spells CASSAPLTGEFVF. The DNA of the CDR3 is TGTGCCAGCAGCGCTCCCCTAACAGGGGAGTTCGTCTTC.

This rearrangement joins TRBV7-8 to TRBJ2-7, with 7 bases aligning to TRBD2. The CDR3 consists of 15 residues. The junction had 7 bases not matched to a gene; V was cut back by 5 bases and J by 0 bases. Germline V gives CDR1 SGHVS, CDR2 FQNEAQ. This chain's CDR3 is CASSLRPSGSYEQYF. The CDR3 nucleotides are TGTGCCAGCAGCCTAAGGCCTAGCGGCTCCTACGAGCAGTACTTC. Full variable domain (remainder filled in from reference TRBV7-8 and TRBJ2-7): GAGVSQSPRYKVAKRGQDVALRCDPISGHVSLFWYQQALGQGPEFLTYFQNEAQLDKSGLPSDRFFAERPEGSVSTLKIQRTQQEDSAVYLCASSLRPSGSYEQYFGPGTRLTVT.

This clone was recorded a few times. The V call is TRBV6-5, the J call TRBJ1-3; D ambiguous. This CDR3 has 14 residues. Per germline, CDR1 MNHEY and CDR2 SVGAGI. The V and J ends lost 5 bases and 0 bases respectively, with 8 bases between them. CDR3 in amino acids: CASSAGNSGNTIYF. CDR3 in DNA: TGTGCCAGCAGTGCGGGGAACTCTGGAAACACCATATATTTT.